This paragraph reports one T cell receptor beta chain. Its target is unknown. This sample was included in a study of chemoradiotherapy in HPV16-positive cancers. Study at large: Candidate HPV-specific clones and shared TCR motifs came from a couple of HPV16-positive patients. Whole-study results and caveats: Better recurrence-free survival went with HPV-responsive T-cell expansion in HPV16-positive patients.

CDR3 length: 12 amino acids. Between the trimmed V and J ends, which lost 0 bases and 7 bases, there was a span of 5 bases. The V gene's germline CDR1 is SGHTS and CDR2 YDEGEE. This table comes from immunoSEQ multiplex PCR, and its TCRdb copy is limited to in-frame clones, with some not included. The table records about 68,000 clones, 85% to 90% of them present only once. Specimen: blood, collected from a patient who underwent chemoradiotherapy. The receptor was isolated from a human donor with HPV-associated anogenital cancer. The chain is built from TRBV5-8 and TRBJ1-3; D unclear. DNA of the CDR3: TGTGCCAGCAGCTTGGGAGCGAACACCATATATTTT. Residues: CASSLGANTIYF. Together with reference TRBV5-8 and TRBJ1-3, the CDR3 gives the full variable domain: EAGVTQSPTHLIKTRGQQATLRCSPISGHTSVYWYQQALGLGLQFLLWYDEGEERNRGNFPPRFSGRQFPNYSSELNVNALELEDSALYLCASSLGANTIYFGEGSWLTVV.